This section outlines one TCR beta chain sequence together with its context. This record belongs to a study of blood T cell repertoires in COVID-19. Study information: Samples representing acute and convalescent COVID-19 were sourced from the United States, Italy and Spain.

The protocol was immunoSEQ multiplex PCR, while the TCRdb copy is restricted to in-frame clones and leaves out a portion. Found here are a few hundred thousand clones, more than 75% of them singletons; the top ten hold roughly 2%. V was pared by 3 bases and J by 5 bases, with 14 bases between. Germline CDR1 and CDR2: MDHEN and SYDVKM. The CDR3 runs 15 residues. The chain couples TRBV28 to TRBJ2-1; the D gene is possibly TRBD2 (6 bases). The source is a middle-aged man in a cohort exposed to, infected with or recovered from COVID-19 (not recorded which). Sequenced: PBMCs or T cells enriched from blood (not recorded which). This CDR3 reads CASSFLLKRDNEQFF. CDR3 sequence (DNA): TGTGCCAGCAGTTTTTTATTAAAGCGGGACAATGAGCAGTTCTTC.